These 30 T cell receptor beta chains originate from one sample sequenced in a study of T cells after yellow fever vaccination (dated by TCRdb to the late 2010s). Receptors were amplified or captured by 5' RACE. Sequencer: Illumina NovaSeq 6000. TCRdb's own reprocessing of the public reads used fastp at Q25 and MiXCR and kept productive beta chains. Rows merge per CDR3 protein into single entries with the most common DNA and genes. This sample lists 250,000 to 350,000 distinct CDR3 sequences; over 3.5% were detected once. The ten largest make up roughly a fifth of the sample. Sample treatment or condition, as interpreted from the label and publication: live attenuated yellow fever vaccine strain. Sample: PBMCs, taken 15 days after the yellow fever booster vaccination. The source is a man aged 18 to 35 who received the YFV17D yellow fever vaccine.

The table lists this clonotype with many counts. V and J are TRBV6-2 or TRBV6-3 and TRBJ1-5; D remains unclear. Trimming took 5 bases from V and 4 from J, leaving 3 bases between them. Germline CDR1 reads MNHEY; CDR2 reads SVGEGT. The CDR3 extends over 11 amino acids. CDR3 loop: CASSNNQPQHF. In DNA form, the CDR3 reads TGTGCCAGCAGTAATAATCAGCCCCAGCATTTT.

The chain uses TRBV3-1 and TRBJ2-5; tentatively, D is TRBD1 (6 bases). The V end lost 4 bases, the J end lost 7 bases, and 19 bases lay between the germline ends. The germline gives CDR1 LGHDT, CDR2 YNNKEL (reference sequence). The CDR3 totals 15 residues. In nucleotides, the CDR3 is TGTGCCAGCAGCCCCGCTGGGGGCGGGTCGGGGACCCAGTACTTC. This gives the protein CASSPAGGGSGTQYF.

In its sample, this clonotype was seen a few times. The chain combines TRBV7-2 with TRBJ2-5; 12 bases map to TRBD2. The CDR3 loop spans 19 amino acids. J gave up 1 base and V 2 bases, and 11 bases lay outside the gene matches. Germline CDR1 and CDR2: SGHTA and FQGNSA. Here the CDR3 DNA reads TGTGCCAGCAGCTTAACAGGGCCTAGCGGGGGGGCCCCCCAAGAGACCCAGTACTTC. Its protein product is CASSLTGPSGGAPQETQYF.

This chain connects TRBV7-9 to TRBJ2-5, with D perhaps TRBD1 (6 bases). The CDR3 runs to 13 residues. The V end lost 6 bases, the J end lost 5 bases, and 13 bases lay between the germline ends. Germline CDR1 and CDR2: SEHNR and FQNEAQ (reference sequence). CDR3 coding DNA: TGTGCCAGCAGACTACCCCAGGGGGAGACCCAGTACTTC. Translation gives CASRLPQGETQYF. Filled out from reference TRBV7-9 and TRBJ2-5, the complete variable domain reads DTGVSQNPRHKITKRGQNVTFRCDPISEHNRLYWYRQTLGQGPEFLTYFQNEAQLEKSRLLSDRFSAERPKGSFSTLEIQRTEQGDSAMYLCASRLPQGETQYFGPGTRLLVL.

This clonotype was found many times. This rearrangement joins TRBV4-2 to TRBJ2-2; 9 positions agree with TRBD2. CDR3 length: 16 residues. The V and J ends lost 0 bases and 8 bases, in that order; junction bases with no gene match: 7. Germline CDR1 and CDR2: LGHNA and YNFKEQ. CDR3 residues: CASSQEASGAQGELFF. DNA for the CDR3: TGTGCCAGCAGCCAAGAGGCTAGCGGGGCCCAGGGGGAGCTGTTTTTT.

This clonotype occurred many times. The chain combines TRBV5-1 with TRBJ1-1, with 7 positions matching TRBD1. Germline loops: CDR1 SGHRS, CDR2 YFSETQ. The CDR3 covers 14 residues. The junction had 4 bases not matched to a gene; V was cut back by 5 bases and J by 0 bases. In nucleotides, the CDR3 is TGCGCCAGCAGACGGGACAGCATGAACACTGAAGCTTTCTTT. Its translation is CASRRDSMNTEAFF.

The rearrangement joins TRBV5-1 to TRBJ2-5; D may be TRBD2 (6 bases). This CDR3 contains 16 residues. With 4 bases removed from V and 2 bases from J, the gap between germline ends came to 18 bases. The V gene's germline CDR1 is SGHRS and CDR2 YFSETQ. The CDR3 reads CASSRGSLSGQETQYF. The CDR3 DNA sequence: TGCGCCAGCAGCCGGGGGTCGTTGAGCGGACAAGAGACCCAGTACTTC. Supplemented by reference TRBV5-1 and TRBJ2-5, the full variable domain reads KAGVTQTPRYLIKTRGQQVTLSCSPISGHRSVSWYQQTPGQGLQFLFEYFSETQRNKGNFPGRFSGRQFSNSRSEMNVSTLELGDSALYLCASSRGSLSGQETQYFGPGTRLLVL.

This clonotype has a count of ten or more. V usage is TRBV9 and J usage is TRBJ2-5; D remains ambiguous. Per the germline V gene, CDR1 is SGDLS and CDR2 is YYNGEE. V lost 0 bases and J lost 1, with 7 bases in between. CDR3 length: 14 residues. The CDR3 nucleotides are TGTGCCAGCAGCGTAGACCAGCGCCAAGAGACCCAGTACTTC. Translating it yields CASSVDQRQETQYF.

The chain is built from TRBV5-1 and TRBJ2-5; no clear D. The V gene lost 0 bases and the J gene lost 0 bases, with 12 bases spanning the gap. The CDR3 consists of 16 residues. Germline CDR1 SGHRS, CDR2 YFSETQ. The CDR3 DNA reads TGCGCCAGCAGCTTGGCCGGGCAGCCTAACCAAGAGACCCAGTACTTC. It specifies CASSLAGQPNQETQYF.

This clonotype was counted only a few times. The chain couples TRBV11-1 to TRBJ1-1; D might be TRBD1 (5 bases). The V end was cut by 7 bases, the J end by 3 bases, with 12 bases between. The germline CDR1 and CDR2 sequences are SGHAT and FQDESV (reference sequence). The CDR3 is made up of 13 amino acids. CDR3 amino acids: CASKVSGHTEAFF. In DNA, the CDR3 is TGTGCCAGCAAAGTATCAGGGCACACTGAAGCTTTCTTT.

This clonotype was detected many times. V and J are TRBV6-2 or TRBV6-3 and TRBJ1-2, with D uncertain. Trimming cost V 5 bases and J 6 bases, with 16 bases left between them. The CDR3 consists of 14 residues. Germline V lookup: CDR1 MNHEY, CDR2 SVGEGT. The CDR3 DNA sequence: TGTGCCAGCAGTAAAAATCAAGGAGGAAATGGCTACACCTTC. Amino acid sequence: CASSKNQGGNGYTF.

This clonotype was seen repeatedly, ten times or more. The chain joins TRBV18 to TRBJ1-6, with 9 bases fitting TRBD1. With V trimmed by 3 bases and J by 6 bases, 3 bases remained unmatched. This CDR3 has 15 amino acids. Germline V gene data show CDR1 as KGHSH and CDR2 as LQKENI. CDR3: CASSPPGQGNSPLHF. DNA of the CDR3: TGTGCCAGCTCACCGCCGGGACAGGGTAATTCACCCCTCCACTTT.

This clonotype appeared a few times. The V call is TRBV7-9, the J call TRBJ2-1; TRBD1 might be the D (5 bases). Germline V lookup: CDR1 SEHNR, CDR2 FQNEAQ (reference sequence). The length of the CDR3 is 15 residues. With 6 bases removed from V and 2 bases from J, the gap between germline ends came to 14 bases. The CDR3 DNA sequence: TGTGCCAGCAGGCATAAGGGGCCAACCTACAATGAGCAGTTCTTC. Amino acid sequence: CASRHKGPTYNEQFF.

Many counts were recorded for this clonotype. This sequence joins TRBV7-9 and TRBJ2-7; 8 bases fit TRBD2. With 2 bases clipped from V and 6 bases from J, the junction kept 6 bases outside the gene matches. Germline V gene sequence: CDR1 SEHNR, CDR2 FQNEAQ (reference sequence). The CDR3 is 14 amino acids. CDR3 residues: CASSLPGGEREQYF. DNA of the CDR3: TGTGCCAGCAGCTTACCCGGGGGGGAGCGCGAGCAGTACTTC. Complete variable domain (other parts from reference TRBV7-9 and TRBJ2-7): DTGVSQNPRHKITKRGQNVTFRCDPISEHNRLYWYRQTLGQGPEFLTYFQNEAQLEKSRLLSDRFSAERPKGSFSTLEIQRTEQGDSAMYLCASSLPGGEREQYFGPGTRLTVT.

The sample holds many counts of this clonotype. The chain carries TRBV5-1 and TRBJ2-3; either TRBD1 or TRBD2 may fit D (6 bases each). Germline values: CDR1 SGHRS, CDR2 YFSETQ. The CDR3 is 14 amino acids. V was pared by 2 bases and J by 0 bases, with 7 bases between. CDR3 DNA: TGCGCCAGCAGCTTCGGGGGCAGCACAGATACGCAGTATTTT. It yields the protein CASSFGGSTDTQYF.

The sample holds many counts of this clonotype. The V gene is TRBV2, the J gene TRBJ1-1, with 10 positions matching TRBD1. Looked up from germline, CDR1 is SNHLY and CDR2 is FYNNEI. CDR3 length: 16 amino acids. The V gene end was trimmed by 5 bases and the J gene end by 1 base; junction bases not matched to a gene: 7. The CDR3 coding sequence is TGTGCCAGCAGTATGACAGGGGGCTCGGGGAACACTGAAGCTTTCTTT. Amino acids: CASSMTGGSGNTEAFF.

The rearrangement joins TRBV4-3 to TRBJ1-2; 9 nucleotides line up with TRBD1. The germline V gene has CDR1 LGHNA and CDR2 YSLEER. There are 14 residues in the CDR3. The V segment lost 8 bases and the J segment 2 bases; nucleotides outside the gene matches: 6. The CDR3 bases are TGCGCCAGCGGCCGGGACAGGGACAACTATGGCTACACCTTC. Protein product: CASGRDRDNYGYTF.

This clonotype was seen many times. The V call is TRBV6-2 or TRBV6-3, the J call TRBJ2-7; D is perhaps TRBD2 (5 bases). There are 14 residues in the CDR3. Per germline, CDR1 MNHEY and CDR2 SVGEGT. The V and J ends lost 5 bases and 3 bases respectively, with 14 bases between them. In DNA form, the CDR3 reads TGTGCCAGCAGTAATGAGGGCAGATACTACGAGCAGTACGTC. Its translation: CASSNEGRYYEQYV.

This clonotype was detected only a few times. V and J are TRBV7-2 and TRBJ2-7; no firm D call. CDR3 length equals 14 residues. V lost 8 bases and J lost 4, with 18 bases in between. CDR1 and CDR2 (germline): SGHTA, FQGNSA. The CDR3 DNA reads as TGTGCCAGCCCCCCGTGTGCGCGATTTTACGAGCAGTACGTC. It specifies CASPPCARFYEQYV.

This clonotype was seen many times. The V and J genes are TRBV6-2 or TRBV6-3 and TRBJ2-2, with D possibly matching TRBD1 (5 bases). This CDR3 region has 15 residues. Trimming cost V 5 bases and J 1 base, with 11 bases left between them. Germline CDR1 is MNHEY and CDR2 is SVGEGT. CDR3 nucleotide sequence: TGTGCCAGCAGTGTGACCCAGGGGAACACCGGGGAGCTGTTTTTT. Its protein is CASSVTQGNTGELFF.

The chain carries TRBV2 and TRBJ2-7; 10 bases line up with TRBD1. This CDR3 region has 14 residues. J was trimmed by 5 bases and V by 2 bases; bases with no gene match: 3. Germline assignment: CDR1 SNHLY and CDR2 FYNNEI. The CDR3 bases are TGTGCCAGCAGTGAAAGGACAGGGGGAAACGAGCAGTACGTC. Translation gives CASSERTGGNEQYV.

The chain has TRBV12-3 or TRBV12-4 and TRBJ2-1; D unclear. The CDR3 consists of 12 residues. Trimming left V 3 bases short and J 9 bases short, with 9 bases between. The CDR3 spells CASSFSKGEQFF. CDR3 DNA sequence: TGTGCCAGCAGTTTCAGCAAAGGTGAGCAGTTCTTC.

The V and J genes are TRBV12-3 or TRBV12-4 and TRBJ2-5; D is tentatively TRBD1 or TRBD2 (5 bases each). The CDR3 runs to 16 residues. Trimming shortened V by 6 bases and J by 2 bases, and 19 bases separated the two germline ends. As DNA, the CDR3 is TGTGCCAGCAGCCTAGGCCCCCCGGGACGACAAGAGACCCAGTACTTC. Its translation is CASSLGPPGRQETQYF.

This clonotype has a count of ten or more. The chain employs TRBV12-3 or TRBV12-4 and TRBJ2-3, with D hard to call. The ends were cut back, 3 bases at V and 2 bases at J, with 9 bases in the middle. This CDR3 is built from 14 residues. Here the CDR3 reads CASSLVSYTDTQYF. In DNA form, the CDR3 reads TGTGCCAGCAGTTTGGTGTCTTACACAGATACGCAGTATTTT.

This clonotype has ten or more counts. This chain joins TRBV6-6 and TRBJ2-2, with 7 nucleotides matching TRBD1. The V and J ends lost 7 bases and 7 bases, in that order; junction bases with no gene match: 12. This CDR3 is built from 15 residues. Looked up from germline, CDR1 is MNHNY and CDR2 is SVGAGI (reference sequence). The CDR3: CASILTGVQGGELFF. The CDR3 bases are TGTGCCAGCATCCTCACAGGGGTACAGGGCGGGGAGCTGTTTTTT.

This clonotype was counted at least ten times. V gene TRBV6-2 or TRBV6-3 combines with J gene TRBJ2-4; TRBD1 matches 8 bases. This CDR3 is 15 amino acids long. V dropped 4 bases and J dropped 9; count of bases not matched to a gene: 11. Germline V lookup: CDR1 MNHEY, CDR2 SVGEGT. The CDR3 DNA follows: TGTGCCAGCAGTTTAGCAGGGGGCGACAGTATCATTCAGTACTTC. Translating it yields CASSLAGGDSIIQYF.

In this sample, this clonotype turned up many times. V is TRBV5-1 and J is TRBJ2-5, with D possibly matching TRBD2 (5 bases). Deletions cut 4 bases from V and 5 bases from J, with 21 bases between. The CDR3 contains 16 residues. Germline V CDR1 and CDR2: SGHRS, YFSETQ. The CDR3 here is CASSAMLGGGEETQYF. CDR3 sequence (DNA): TGCGCCAGCAGCGCAATGCTAGGTGGAGGTGAGGAGACCCAGTACTTC.

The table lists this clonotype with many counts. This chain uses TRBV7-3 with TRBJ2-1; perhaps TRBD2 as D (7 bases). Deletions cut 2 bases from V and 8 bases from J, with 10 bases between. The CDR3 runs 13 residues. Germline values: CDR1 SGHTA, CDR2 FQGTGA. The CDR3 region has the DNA TGTGCCAGCAGCTTAGGGGGGGGCTATGAGCAGTTCTTC. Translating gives CASSLGGGYEQFF.

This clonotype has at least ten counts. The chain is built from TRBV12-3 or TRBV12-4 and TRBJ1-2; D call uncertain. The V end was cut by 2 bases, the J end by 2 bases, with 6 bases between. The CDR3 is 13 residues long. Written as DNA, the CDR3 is TGTGCCAGCAGTTTAAGGCAGAACTATGGCTACACCTTC. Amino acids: CASSLRQNYGYTF.

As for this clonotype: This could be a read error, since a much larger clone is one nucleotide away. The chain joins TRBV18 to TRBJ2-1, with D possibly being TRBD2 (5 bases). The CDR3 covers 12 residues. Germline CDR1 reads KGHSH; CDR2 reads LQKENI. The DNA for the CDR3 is TGTGCCAGCTCGTCTACCCGGGGTGAGCTGTTCTTC. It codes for CASSSTRGELFF.